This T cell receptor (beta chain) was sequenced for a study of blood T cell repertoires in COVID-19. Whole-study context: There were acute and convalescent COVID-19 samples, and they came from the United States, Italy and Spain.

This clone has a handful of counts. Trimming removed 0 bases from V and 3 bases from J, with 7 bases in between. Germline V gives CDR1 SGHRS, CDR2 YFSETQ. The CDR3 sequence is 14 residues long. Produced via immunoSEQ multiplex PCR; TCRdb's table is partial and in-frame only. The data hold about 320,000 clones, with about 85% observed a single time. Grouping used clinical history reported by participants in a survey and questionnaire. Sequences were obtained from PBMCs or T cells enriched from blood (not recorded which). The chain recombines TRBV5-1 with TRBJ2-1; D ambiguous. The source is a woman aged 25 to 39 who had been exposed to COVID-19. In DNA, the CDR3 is TGCGCCAGCAGCTTGGCCGCTAACTACAATGAGCAGTTCTTC. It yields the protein CASSLAANYNEQFF.